This T cell receptor beta chain was obtained from a study of T cells in Graves' hyperthyroidism and ophthalmopathy. Whole-study context: Initial diagnosis, before any treatment, was when peripheral blood was collected.

Trimming cost V 10 bases and J 6 bases, with 12 bases left between them. Germline CDR1 reads ENHRY; CDR2 reads SYGVKD. This CDR3 spans 11 amino acids. Concerning this clonotype: Its matching antigen is unknown.

Graves' hyperthyroidism without ophthalmopathy progression within 18 months was termed stable. Reasons for excluding patients were uncontrolled infection, other autoimmune disease, pregnancy or lactation. General study points: Also found in blood were most expanded thyroid clonotypes above 0.001.

Amplification targeted TCR beta CDR3 regions from RNA transcripts. Initially, a first-round RT-PCR of the TCR CDR3 employed the HTBI primer set. MiXCR was run by TCRdb on the multiplex PCR reads, yielding one entry per CDR3 protein. This table has around 480,000 distinct CDR3 sequences, 13% to 15% appearing once. The chain joins TRBV10-3 to TRBJ1-2, with D maybe TRBD1 (6 bases). The source of this sequence is a woman between 18 and 29 years old with Graves' hyperthyroidism. Material: blood. CDR3 nucleotides: TGTGCCACCGGGACAACGGATGGCTACACCTTC. Encoded protein: CATGTTDGYTF.